The 31 T cell receptor beta chains given below trace back to one sample, sequenced in a study of T-cell reconstitution after alpha-beta-depleted transplantation in children. Unique molecular identifiers were used to barcode this TCRbeta library. TCRdb reanalysed the PCR reads using MiXCR and keeps one entry per CDR3 protein. The repertoire consists of 150,000 to 200,000 distinct CDR3 sequences, with approximately 10% occurring once and the leading ten covering less than 15%. The sequenced sample was PBMCs, obtained before TCRalphabeta/CD19-depleted stem cell transplant. The origin of the receptors is a boy aged 2 to 10 with acute myeloid leukemia, due to receive a stem cell transplant.

This clonotype appeared many times. This chain connects TRBV27 to TRBJ1-2, with D maybe TRBD1 (5 bases). CDR3 length equals 14 residues. V shed 6 bases and J shed 4 bases, with 15 bases lying between them. Germline CDR1 MNHEY, CDR2 SMNVEV (reference sequence). The DNA for the CDR3 is TGTGCCAGCAGCCGGGACGGTGGGGGCTATGGCTACACCTTC. As protein: CASSRDGGGYGYTF.

This clonotype has a count of ten or more. The chain is built from TRBV20-1 and TRBJ1-2; TRBD1 is a possible D gene (5 bases). This CDR3 is 12 amino acids long. Looked up from germline, CDR1 is DFQATT and CDR2 is SNEGSKA (reference sequence). V was clipped by 0 bases and J by 3 bases, with 5 bases between them. The CDR3 reads CSAREGDYGYTF. The CDR3 region has the DNA TGCAGTGCTAGAGAGGGGGACTATGGCTACACCTTC.

The sample holds many counts of this clonotype. The rearrangement uses TRBV2 and TRBJ2-2; TRBD1 agrees at 8 bases. CDR3 length: 16 amino acids. Germline loops: CDR1 SNHLY, CDR2 FYNNEI. The ends lost 4 bases at V and 4 bases at J; junction bases unmatched: 8. CDR3 loop: CASSVQGGVGTGELFF. In nucleotides, the CDR3 is TGTGCCAGCAGTGTACAGGGGGGAGTGGGCACCGGGGAGCTGTTTTTT.

In its sample, this clonotype was seen many times. This rearrangement joins TRBV7-3 to TRBJ1-1; no definite D call. This CDR3 region has 13 residues. CDR1 and CDR2 from the germline V gene are SGHTA and FQGTGA. The V end was cut by 4 bases, the J end by 7 bases, with 13 bases between. The CDR3 sequence: CASSWGGEGEAFF. DNA of the CDR3: TGTGCCAGCAGCTGGGGTGGGGAGGGTGAAGCTTTCTTT.

In its sample, this clonotype was seen many times. The chain carries TRBV20-1 and TRBJ2-3; D uncertain. The V and J ends lost 2 bases and 5 bases respectively, with 8 bases between them. The CDR3 totals 12 residues. The germline CDR1 and CDR2 sequences are DFQATT and SNEGSKA (reference sequence). CDR3 nucleotide sequence: TGCAGTGCTAGAATCCCCGGAGATACGCAGTATTTT. Amino acid sequence: CSARIPGDTQYF.

This clonotype was counted many times. This chain uses TRBV5-5 with TRBJ2-1, with no clear D. The CDR3 sequence is 17 residues long. V lost 4 bases and J lost 0, with 17 bases in between. The germline V gene encodes CDR1 SGHKS and CDR2 YYEKEE (reference sequence). The DNA for the CDR3 is TGTGCCAGCAGCCCCGGAAGGCAGGCCAGCTCCTACAATGAGCAGTTCTTC. The encoded protein is CASSPGRQASSYNEQFF.

This clonotype was counted at least ten times. V gene TRBV10-3 combines with J gene TRBJ1-4; TRBD1 might be the D (5 bases). The CDR3 contains 11 residues. The V end was cut by 10 bases, the J end by 8 bases, with 11 bases between. CDR1 is ENHRY, CDR2 SYGVKD, per germline. In DNA, the CDR3 is TGTGCCACGCAGGGAAACGAAAAACTGTTTTTT. Translating gives CATQGNEKLFF.

The J gene is TRBJ2-1, the V gene TRBV30; 8 nucleotides match TRBD2. The CDR3 contains 14 residues. With 5 bases clipped from V and 7 bases from J, the junction kept 10 bases outside the gene matches. CDR1 and CDR2 from the germline V gene are GTSNPN and SVGIG (reference sequence). The CDR3 here is CAWARLAMRNEQFF. In DNA form, the CDR3 reads TGTGCCTGGGCTAGACTAGCGATGAGGAATGAGCAGTTCTTC.

In this sample, this clonotype turned up many times. This chain connects TRBV29-1 to TRBJ2-7, with TRBD1 matching 10 bases. The V gene's germline CDR1 is SQVTM and CDR2 ANQGSEA. V lost 6 bases to trimming and J lost 3 bases; unmatched junction nucleotides: 5. CDR3 size: 13 residues. Written as DNA, the CDR3 is TGCAGCGTCCGGGACAGGGGAGGCTACGAGCAGTACTTC. Its protein product is CSVRDRGGYEQYF.

This clonotype occurred many times. This rearrangement joins TRBV21-1 to TRBJ2-7; whether TRBD2, the table's D call, matches the DNA was not checked. TRBV21-1 constitutes a pseudogene. This CDR3 has 13 amino acids. The CDR3 sequence: CASNLRDPYEQYV. The CDR3 DNA sequence: TGTGCCAGCAACCTGAGGGATCCTTACGAGCAGTACGTC.

In its sample, this clonotype was seen many times. The chain is built from TRBV4-1 and TRBJ2-1; D remains ambiguous. The CDR3 loop spans 19 amino acids. Trimming left V 0 bases short and J 0 bases short, with 18 bases between. In germline, CDR1 is MGHRA, CDR2 YSYEKL. The CDR3 region is CASSQERMDSPRSYNEQFF. CDR3 bases: TGCGCCAGCAGCCAAGAAAGGATGGATAGTCCTCGCTCCTACAATGAGCAGTTCTTC.

The chain carries TRBV28 and TRBJ2-1, with a tentative D call TRBD1 (5 bases). Trimming left V 4 bases short and J 9 bases short, with 10 bases between. This CDR3 comprises 12 residues. CDR1 is MDHEN, CDR2 SYDVKM, per germline. CDR3 region: CASSSARVEQFF. CDR3 nucleotides: TGTGCCAGCAGTTCCGCCAGGGTTGAGCAGTTCTTC.

This clonotype has at least ten counts. The chain carries TRBV10-2 and TRBJ2-3; no definite D call. There are 14 residues in the CDR3. Germline V gives CDR1 WSHSY, CDR2 SAAADI. V lost 3 bases, J lost 7 bases, and 14 bases lay in between. The CDR3 is CASSDSLAAHTQYF. The CDR3, as DNA: TGCGCCAGCAGTGATTCCCTTGCCGCACATACGCAGTATTTT.

The table lists this clonotype with many counts. The V gene is TRBV28, the J gene TRBJ1-2; no firm D call. The CDR3 has 11 amino acids. Germline V gene sequence: CDR1 MDHEN, CDR2 SYDVKM. Trimming took off 6 bases at V and 8 bases at J, with 10 bases between the two ends. The CDR3: CASRMRRGYTF. The CDR3 DNA reads TGTGCCAGCAGGATGAGAAGGGGCTACACCTTC.

This clonotype was picked up many times. This chain links TRBV7-9 with TRBJ2-3; TRBD2 matches at 8 bases. Germline V lookup: CDR1 SEHNR, CDR2 FQNEAQ (reference sequence). The CDR3 length is 17 residues. The trim removed 4 bases at V and 1 base at J, leaving 10 bases unmatched. The CDR3 reads CASSSSVSGTGTDTQYF. As DNA, the CDR3 is TGTGCCAGCAGCTCCTCGGTTAGCGGGACGGGCACAGATACGCAGTATTTT.

Ten or more counts support this clonotype. V is TRBV5-1 and J is TRBJ2-1; D gene ambiguous. Germline lookup yields CDR1 SGHRS and CDR2 YFSETQ. This CDR3 is built from 14 residues. V lost 1 base and J 1 base, leaving 6 bases between the germline ends. CDR3 in DNA: TGCGCCAGCAGCTTGACTTATTCCTACAATGAGCAGTTCTTC. It translates to CASSLTYSYNEQFF.

For this clonotype: This may come from a read error, since a much larger clone is one base off. The chain joins TRBV20-1 to TRBJ2-1; 9 bases are shared with TRBD2. This CDR3 is 17 amino acids long. Germline V gene data show CDR1 as DFQATT and CDR2 as SNEGSKA (reference sequence). The CDR3 nucleotides read TGCAGTGCTAGAGTCTTAGCGGGGGCCATCTCCTACAAAGAGCAGTTCTTC. This encodes CSARVLAGAISYKEQFF.

This clonotype was counted at least ten times. This rearrangement joins TRBV3-1 to TRBJ1-1; D unclear. Germline CDR1 and CDR2: LGHDT and YNNKEL (reference sequence). The CDR3 loop spans 17 amino acids. The V end was cut by 4 bases, the J end by 2 bases, with 20 bases between. The CDR3 bases are TGTGCCAGCAGCCCAGGCAGTTTTCCCCGCGAAAACACTGAAGCTTTCTTT. This gives the protein CASSPGSFPRENTEAFF. The complete variable domain, with remaining parts taken from reference TRBV3-1 and TRBJ1-1, reads DTAVSQTPKYLVTQMGNDKSIKCEQNLGHDTMYWYKQDSKKFLKIMFSYNNKELIINETVPNRFSPKSPDKAHLNLHINSLELGDSAVYFCASSPGSFPRENTEAFFGQGTRLTVV.

This clonotype has at least ten counts. The rearrangement uses TRBV29-1 and TRBJ1-2; D possibly corresponds to TRBD1 (5 bases). This CDR3 has 11 amino acids. Looked up from germline, CDR1 is SQVTM and CDR2 is ANQGSEA. With 6 bases removed from V and 7 bases from J, the gap between germline ends came to 12 bases. Here the CDR3 DNA reads TGCAGCGTATGGACCGGGGGTGGCTACACCTTC. This translates into CSVWTGGGYTF.

This clonotype was seen more than once but under ten times. The gene calls are TRBV4-1 and TRBJ1-2, with D tentatively TRBD1 (5 bases). This CDR3 is built from 14 residues. Trimming took 0 bases from V and 2 from J, leaving 7 bases between them. Germline V gene sequence: CDR1 MGHRA, CDR2 YSYEKL. The CDR3 nucleotides read TGCGCCAGCAGCCAAGAATGGGGGAACTATGGCTACACCTTC. It translates to CASSQEWGNYGYTF.

In its sample, this clonotype was seen many times. V is TRBV12-3 or TRBV12-4 and J is TRBJ1-2; D might be TRBD1 (6 bases). The CDR3 sequence is 13 residues long. The V and J ends lost 6 bases and 2 bases respectively, with 10 bases between them. The CDR3 nucleotides are TGTGCCAGCAGACAGGACAGAAACTATGGCTACACCTTC. The encoded protein is CASRQDRNYGYTF.

This clonotype came up many times. At one end, the junction sequence differs from germline, possibly due to a read error. The chain couples TRBV7-2 to TRBJ2-5; 10 nucleotides agree with TRBD2. Germline V gene sequence: CDR1 SGHTA, CDR2 FQGNSA. The CDR3 is made up of 16 amino acids. The DNA of the CDR3 is TGTGCCAGCACCTTAAGCGGGGGGGCGTCGTTGGAGACCCAGTACTTC. This gives the protein CASTLSGGASLETQYF.

This clonotype was seen at least ten times. V is TRBV14 and J is TRBJ1-1, with TRBD1 identical over 10 bases. J was trimmed by 3 bases and V by 4 bases; bases with no gene match: 2. Germline V gene data show CDR1 as SGHDN and CDR2 as FVKESK. This CDR3 region has 14 residues. The CDR3, as DNA: TGTGCCAGCAGCCCGACAGGGGGCTACACTGAAGCTTTCTTT. Protein: CASSPTGGYTEAFF.

This clonotype was observed many times. The CDR3, as DNA: TGTGCCAGCAGTTACCAACCCGACGGGACCCCACACGAGCAGTACGTC. This encodes CASSYQPDGTPHEQYV. The chain carries TRBV6-2 or TRBV6-3 and TRBJ2-7; D is perhaps TRBD1 or TRBD2 (5 bases each). Germline-derived CDR1 and CDR2 are MNHEY and SVGEGT. This CDR3 is 16 amino acids long. The V and J ends lost 2 bases and 5 bases respectively, with 19 bases between them.

This clonotype was counted at least ten times. This rearrangement joins TRBV10-3 to TRBJ2-7, with TRBD1 as a possible D gene (6 bases). The V and J ends lost 5 bases and 5 bases respectively, with 10 bases between them. The CDR3 is made up of 12 amino acids. Germline V CDR1 and CDR2: ENHRY, SYGVKD. For the CDR3, the DNA is TGTGCCATCAGTTCTGACAGGAACGAGCAGTACGTC. It translates to CAISSDRNEQYV.

There are many counts of this clonotype. The gene calls are TRBV20-1 and TRBJ1-4, with 8 bases aligning to TRBD1. The CDR3 totals 15 residues. V was pared by 0 bases and J by 10 bases, with 10 bases of the junction left unmatched. Germline V lookup: CDR1 DFQATT, CDR2 SNEGSKA (reference sequence). CDR3 protein: CSARETGTGSGKLFF. CDR3 coding DNA: TGCAGTGCTAGAGAAACCGGGACAGGTAGTGGAAAACTGTTTTTT.

This clonotype was counted at least ten times. This chain links TRBV3-1 with TRBJ2-2; tentative D call: TRBD2 (6 bases). Trimming shortened V by 4 bases and J by 4 bases, and 10 bases separated the two germline ends. CDR1 and CDR2 (germline): LGHDT, YNNKEL (reference sequence). CDR3 length: 14 amino acids. In DNA, the CDR3 is TGTGCCAGCAGCCCCCTGGGGGGCACCGGGGAGCTGTTTTTT. Translation: CASSPLGGTGELFF.

This clonotype was recorded many times. Relative to the germline gene, one junction end is altered; a read error may explain this. V usage is TRBV7-3 and J usage is TRBJ2-1; D not resolved. CDR1 and CDR2 from the germline V gene are SGHTA and FQGTGA. The CDR3 length is 14 residues. CDR3 loop: CASSPTGSYNEHFF. The CDR3 coding sequence is TGTGCCAGCAGCCCTACGGGCTCCTACAATGAGCATTTCTTC.

Ten or more counts support this clonotype. The rearrangement uses TRBV28 and TRBJ2-5, with D unclear. Germline V gene sequence: CDR1 MDHEN, CDR2 SYDVKM. V shed 8 bases and J shed 0 bases, with 10 bases lying between them. CDR3 length: 13 residues. The CDR3 is CASVGIHQETQYF. The CDR3 coding sequence is TGTGCCAGCGTGGGCATTCACCAAGAGACCCAGTACTTC.

The rearrangement links TRBV7-8 to TRBJ2-1; no clear D. Deletions cut 2 bases from V and 4 bases from J, with 12 bases between. The V gene's germline CDR1 is SGHVS and CDR2 FQNEAQ. The CDR3 is made up of 15 amino acids. The CDR3 DNA is TGTGCCAGCAGCTTAAGGTACCGCCGATACAATGAGCAGTTCTTC. The encoded protein is CASSLRYRRYNEQFF. Filled out from reference TRBV7-8 and TRBJ2-1, the complete variable domain reads GAGVSQSPRYKVAKRGQDVALRCDPISGHVSLFWYQQALGQGPEFLTYFQNEAQLDKSGLPSDRFFAERPEGSVSTLKIQRTQQEDSAVYLCASSLRYRRYNEQFFGPGTRLTVL.

This clonotype was counted many times. The genes are TRBV20-1 and TRBJ2-7, with D unresolved. Germline V gene lookup returns CDR1 DFQATT and CDR2 SNEGSKA (reference sequence). The CDR3 has 14 amino acids. Trimming pared 1 base from V and 2 bases from J, leaving 12 bases between. CDR3 DNA sequence: TGCAGTGCTAGAGTGAGAGGCCGGCCCTACGAGCAGTACTTC. It encodes CSARVRGRPYEQYF.